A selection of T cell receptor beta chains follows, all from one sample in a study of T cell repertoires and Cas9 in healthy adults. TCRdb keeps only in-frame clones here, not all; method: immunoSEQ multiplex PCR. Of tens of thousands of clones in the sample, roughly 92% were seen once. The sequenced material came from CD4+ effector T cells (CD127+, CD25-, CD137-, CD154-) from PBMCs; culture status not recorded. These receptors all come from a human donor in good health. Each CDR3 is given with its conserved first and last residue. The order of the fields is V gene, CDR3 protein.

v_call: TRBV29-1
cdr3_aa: CSLRDWGTDTQYF

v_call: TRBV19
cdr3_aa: CASSISFQGNTEAFF

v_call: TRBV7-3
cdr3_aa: CASSTQGSDEQYF

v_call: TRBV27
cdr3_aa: CASSPTGGQPQHF

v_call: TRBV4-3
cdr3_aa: CASSQSTRNTEAFF

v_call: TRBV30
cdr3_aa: CAGRGVAGEATDTQYF

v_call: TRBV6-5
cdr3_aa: CAIRDTGNYGYTF

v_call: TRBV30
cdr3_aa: CAWSGSYNSPLHF

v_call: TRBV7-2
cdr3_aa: CASSETGGTSGNTIYF

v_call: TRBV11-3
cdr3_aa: CASSLDITSAGNTIYF

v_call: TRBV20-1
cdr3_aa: CSALEETQYF

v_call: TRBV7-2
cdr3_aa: CASSLGTGGYTF

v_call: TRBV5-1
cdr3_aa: CASTLGTSAFQETQYF

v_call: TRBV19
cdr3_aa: CASAQNSNQPQHF

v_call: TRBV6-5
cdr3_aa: CASSSERRGANSPLHF

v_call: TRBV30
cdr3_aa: CAWSHSGYDTQYF

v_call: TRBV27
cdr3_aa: CASSFNTEAFF

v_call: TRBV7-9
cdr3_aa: CASSLQANYGYTF

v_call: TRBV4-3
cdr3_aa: CASSQEPGGTEAFF

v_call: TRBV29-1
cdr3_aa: CSVDGQSPGGYTF

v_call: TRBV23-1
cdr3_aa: CARRLKDNYGYTF

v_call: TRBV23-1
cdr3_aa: CASRVGAGYGVDTEAFF

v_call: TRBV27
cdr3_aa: CASSYRGTDTQYF

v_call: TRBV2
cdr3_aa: CASSAKGAVYEKLFF

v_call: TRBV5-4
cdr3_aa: CASSLLSRTEAFF

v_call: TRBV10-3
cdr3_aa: CAISDGLTNEKLFF

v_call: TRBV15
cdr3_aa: CATSRDPSSGGSDTQYF

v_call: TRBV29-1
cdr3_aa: CSVRDRYGYTF

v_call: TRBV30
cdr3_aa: CAWSLNTGERQYF

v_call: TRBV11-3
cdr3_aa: CASSLGYQGVGKLFF

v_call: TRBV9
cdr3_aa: CASSPVSGGYEQYF

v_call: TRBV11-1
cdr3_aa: CASSPGAGDEQFF

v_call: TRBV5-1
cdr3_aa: CASSLEARVGGNTIYF

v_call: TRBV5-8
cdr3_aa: CASSLTSEGVGQETQYF

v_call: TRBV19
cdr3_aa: CASTATGVSGNTIYF

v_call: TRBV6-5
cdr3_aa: CASSSRISQPQHF

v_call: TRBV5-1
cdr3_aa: CASSLAPSGGGEQYF

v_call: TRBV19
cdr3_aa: CASTGRGNQPQHF

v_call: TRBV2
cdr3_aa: CASRTIRQSRTDTQYF

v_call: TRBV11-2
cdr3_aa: CASSLRELRGRGYTF

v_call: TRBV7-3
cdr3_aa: CASSPQGGNSPLHF

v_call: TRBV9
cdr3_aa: CASSVDGFYGYTF

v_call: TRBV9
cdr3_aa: CASSTRQTTGELFF

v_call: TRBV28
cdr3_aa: CASSSQQTFQETQYF

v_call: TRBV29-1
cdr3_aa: CSVTEGGSYEQYF

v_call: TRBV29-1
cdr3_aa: CSVLARGQGAPGANVLTF

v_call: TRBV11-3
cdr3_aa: CASSPDSDGFYGYTF

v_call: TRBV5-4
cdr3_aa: CASSQDRSTDTQYF

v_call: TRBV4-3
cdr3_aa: CASSQEPGGQPQHF

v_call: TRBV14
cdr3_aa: CASSQERISGNTIYF

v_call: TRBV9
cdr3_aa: CASSVNVASSGNTIYF

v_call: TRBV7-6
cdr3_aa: CASSRLSGTDTQYF